This T cell receptor (beta chain) was documented in a study of cytomegalovirus exposure and HLA in healthy donors. In the study overall: Prior work identified some 120 million unique TCR beta sequences in some 200 million T cells. Out of 398 genotyped donors, about 80% belonged to the Caucasian-associated ancestry cluster.

Vbeta (60) and Jbeta (13) primers were used in the PCR. Profiled with immunoSEQ multiplex PCR; TCRdb holds only in-frame clones, not every one. The sample has roughly 200,000 clones; the top ten hold roughly 1.1%. The CDR3 is 15 residues long. Trimming took 4 bases from V and 2 from J; bases not matched to a gene: 6. Germline V gene sequence: CDR1 MNHEY, CDR2 SMNVEV (reference sequence). This TCR was recovered from a girl aged 2 to 10 in good health and CMV-seropositive. The rearrangement joins TRBV27 to TRBJ2-3, with 7 bases fitting TRBD2. The sample comprised PBMCs. In DNA, the CDR3 is TGTGCCAGCAGTTCTGACGGGAGGTCCACAGATACGCAGTATTTT. This translates into CASSSDGRSTDTQYF.